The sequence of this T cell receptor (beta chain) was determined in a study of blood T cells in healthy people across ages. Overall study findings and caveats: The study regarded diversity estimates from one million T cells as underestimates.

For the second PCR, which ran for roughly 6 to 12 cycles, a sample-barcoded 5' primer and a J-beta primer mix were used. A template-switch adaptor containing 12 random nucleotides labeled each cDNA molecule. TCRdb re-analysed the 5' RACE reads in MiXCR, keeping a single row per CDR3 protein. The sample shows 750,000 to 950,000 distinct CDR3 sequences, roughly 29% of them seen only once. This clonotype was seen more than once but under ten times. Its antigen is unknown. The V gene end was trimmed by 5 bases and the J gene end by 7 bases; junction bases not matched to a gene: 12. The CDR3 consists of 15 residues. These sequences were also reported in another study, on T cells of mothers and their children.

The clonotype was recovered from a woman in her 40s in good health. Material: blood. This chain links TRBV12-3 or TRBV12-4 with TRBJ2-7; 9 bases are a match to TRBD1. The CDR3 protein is CASSPGQGYSREQYF. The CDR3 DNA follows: TGTGCCAGCAGTCCGGGACAGGGTTATTCTAGAGAGCAGTACTTC.